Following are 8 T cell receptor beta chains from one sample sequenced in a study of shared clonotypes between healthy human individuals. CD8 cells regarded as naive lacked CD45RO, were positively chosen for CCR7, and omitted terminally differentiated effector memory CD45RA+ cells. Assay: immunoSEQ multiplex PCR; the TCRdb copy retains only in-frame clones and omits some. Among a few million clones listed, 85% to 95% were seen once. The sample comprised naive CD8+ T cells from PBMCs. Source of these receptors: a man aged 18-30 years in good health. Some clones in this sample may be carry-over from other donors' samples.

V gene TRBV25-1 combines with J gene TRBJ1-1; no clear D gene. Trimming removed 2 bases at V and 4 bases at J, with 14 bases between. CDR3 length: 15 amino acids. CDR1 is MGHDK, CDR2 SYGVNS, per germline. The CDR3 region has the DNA TGTGCCAGCAGTGAAGGACCGGGTAGTATCACTGAAGCTTTCTTT. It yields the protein CASSEGPGSITEAFF.

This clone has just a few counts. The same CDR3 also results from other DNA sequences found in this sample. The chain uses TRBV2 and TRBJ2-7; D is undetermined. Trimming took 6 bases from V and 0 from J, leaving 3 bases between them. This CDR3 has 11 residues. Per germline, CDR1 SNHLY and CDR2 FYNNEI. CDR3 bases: TGTGCCAGCAGGGTCTCCTACGAGCAGTACTTC. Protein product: CASRVSYEQYF.

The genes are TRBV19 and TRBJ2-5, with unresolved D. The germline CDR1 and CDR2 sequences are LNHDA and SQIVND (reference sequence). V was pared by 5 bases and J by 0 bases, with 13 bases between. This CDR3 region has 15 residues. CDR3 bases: TGTGCCAGTAGTTGGCGCCAGGATAACCAAGAGACCCAGTACTTC. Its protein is CASSWRQDNQETQYF.

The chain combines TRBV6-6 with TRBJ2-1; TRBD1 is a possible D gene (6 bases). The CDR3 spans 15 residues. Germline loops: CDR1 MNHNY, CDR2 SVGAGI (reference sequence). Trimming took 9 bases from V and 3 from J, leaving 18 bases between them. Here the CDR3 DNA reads TGTGCCAGTCGACCTTCGCAGGGGAGCTACAATGAGCAGTTCTTC. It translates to CASRPSQGSYNEQFF.

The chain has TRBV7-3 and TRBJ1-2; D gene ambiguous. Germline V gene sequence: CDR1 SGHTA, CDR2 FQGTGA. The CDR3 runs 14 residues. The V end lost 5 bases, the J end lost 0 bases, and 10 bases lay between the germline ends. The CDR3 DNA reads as TGTGCCAGCAGCGAGGACGTAACTAACTATGGCTACACCTTC. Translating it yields CASSEDVTNYGYTF.

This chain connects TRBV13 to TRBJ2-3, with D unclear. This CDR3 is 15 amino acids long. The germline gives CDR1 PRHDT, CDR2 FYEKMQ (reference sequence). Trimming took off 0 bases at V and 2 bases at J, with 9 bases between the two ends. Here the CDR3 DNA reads TGTGCCAGCAGCTTAGGAACAGCAGCCACAGATACGCAGTATTTT. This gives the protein CASSLGTAATDTQYF. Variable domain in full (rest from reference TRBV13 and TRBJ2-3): AAGVIQSPRHLIKEKRETATLKCYPIPRHDTVYWYQQGPGQDPQFLISFYEKMQSDKGSIPDRFSAQQFSDYHSELNMSSLELGDSALYFCASSLGTAATDTQYFGPGTRLTVL.

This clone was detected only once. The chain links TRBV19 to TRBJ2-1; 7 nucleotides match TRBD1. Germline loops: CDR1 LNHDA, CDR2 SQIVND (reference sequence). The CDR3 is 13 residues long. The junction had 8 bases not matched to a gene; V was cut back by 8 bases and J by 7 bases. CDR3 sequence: CASAATGINEQFF. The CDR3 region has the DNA TGTGCCAGTGCGGCGACAGGGATTAATGAGCAGTTCTTC.

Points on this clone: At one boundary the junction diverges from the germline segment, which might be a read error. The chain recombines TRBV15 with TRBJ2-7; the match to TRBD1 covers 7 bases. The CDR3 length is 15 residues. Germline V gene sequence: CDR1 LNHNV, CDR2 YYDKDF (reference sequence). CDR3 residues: CATSREGQKTYEQYF. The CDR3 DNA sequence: TGTGCCACCAGCCGAGAGGGACAGAAAACATACGAGCAGTACTTC.